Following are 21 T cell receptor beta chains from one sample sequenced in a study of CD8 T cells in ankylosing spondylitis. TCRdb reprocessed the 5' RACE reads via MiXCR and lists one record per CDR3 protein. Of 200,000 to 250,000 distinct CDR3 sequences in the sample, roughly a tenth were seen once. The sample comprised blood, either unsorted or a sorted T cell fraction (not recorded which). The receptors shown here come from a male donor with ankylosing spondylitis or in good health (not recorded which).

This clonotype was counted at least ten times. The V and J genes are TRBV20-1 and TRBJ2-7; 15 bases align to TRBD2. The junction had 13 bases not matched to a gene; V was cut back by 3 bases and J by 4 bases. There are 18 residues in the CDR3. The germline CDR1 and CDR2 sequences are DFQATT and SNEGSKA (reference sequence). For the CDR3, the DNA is TGCAGTGCTAGGGCCACCGGGACTAGCGGGAGGAATTGGTACGAGCAGTACTTC. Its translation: CSARATGTSGRNWYEQYF.

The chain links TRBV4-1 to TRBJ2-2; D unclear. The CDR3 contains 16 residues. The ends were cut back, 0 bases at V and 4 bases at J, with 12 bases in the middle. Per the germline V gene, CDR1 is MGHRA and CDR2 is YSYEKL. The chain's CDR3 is CASSQDIKGLTGELFF. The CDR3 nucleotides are TGCGCCAGCAGCCAAGATATAAAAGGTCTCACCGGGGAGCTGTTTTTT.

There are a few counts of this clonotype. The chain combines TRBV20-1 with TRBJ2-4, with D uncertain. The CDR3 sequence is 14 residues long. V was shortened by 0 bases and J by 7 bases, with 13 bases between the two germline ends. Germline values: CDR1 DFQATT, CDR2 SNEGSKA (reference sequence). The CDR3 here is CSARDRAVGNIQYF. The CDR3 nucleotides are TGCAGTGCTAGAGACCGGGCCGTGGGGAACATTCAGTACTTC.

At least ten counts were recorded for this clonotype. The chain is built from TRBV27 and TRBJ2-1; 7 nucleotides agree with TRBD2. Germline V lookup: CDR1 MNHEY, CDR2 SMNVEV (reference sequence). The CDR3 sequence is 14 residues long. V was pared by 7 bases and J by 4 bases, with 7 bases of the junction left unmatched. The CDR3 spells CASKASGSYNEQFF. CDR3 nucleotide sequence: TGTGCCAGCAAGGCTAGCGGATCTTACAATGAGCAGTTCTTC.

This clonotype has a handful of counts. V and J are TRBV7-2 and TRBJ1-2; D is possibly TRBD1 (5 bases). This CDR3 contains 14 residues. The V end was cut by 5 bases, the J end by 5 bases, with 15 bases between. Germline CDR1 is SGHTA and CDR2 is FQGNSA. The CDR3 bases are TGTGCCAGCAGCAGAGGCGGGGCCGAGTATGGCTACACCTTC. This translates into CASSRGGAEYGYTF.

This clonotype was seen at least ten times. The CDR3, as DNA: TGCGCCAGCAGCTTGGACGGTAGTAGGGATACGCAGTATTTT. It encodes CASSLDGSRDTQYF. The rearrangement uses TRBV5-1 and TRBJ2-3; D not certain. The V end was cut by 0 bases, the J end by 6 bases, with 11 bases between. The germline CDR1 and CDR2 sequences are SGHRS and YFSETQ. The CDR3 loop spans 14 amino acids.

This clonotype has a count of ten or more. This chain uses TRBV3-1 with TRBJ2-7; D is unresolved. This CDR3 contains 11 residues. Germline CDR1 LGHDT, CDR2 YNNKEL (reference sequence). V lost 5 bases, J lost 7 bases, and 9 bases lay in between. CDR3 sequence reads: CASSSGAEQYF. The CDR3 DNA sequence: TGTGCCAGCAGCTCAGGTGCTGAGCAGTACTTC.

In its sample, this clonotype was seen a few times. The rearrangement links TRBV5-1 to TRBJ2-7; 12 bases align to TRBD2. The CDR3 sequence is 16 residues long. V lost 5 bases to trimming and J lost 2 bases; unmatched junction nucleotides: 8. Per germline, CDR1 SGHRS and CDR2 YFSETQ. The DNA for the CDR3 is TGCGCCAGCAGAAATCTCGCTAGCGGGAGGGCCTACGAGCAGTACTTC. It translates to CASRNLASGRAYEQYF.

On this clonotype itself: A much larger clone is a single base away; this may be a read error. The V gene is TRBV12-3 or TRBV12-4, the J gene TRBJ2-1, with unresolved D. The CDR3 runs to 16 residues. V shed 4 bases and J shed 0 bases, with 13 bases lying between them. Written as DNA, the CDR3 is TGTGCCAGCAGTTCAGTGGACCCGAACTCCTACAATGAGCAGTTCTTC. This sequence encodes CASSSVDPNSYNEQFF.

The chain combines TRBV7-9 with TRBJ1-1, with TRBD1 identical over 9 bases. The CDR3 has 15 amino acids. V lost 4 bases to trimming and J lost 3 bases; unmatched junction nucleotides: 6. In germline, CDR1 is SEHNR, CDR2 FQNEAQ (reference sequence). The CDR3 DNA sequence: TGTGCCAGCAGCTCCCACAGGGGGCGCCACACTGAAGCTTTCTTT. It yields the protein CASSSHRGRHTEAFF.

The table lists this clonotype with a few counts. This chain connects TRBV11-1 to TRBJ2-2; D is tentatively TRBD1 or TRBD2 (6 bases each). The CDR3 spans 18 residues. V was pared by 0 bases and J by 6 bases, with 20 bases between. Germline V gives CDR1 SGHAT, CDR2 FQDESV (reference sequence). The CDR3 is CASSLAGRGGPRAGELFF. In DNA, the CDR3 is TGTGCCAGCAGCTTAGCTGGCAGGGGAGGCCCCCGAGCCGGGGAGCTGTTTTTT. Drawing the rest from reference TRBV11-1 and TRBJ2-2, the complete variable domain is EAEVAQSPRYKITEKSQAVAFWCDPISGHATLYWYRQILGQGPELLVQFQDESVVDDSQLPKDRFSAERLKGVDSTLKIQPAELGDSAMYLCASSLAGRGGPRAGELFFGEGSRLTVL.

The DNA for the CDR3 is TGTGCCAGCAGTTACGCCGGGGGACAGGGGGCAACTAATGAAAAACTGTTTTTT. Amino acid sequence: CASSYAGGQGATNEKLFF. The rearrangement links TRBV6-5 to TRBJ1-4; 11 nucleotides match TRBD1. Germline V gene sequence: CDR1 MNHEY, CDR2 SVGAGI. The CDR3 runs to 18 residues. Trimming cost V 2 bases and J 0 bases; bases outside gene matches: 5.

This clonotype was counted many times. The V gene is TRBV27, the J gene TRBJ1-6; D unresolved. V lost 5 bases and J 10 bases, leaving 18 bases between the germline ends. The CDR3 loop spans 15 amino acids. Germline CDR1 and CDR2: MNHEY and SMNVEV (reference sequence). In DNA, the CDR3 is TGTGCCAGCAGTCCTGACCGCACCATCTGGTCACCCCTCCACTTT. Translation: CASSPDRTIWSPLHF.

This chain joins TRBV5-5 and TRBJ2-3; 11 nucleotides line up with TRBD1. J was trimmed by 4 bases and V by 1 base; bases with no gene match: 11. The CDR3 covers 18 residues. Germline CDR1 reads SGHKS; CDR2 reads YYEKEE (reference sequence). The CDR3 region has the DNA TGTGCCAGCAGCTTGTGGGCCGGTAGGACAGGGGGCGCAGATACGCAGTATTTT. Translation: CASSLWAGRTGGADTQYF.

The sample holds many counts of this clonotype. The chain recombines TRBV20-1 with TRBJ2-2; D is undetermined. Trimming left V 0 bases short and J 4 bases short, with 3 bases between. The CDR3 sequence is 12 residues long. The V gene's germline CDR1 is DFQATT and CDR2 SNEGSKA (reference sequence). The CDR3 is CSARDGTGELFF. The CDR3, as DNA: TGCAGTGCTAGAGACGGCACCGGGGAGCTGTTTTTT.

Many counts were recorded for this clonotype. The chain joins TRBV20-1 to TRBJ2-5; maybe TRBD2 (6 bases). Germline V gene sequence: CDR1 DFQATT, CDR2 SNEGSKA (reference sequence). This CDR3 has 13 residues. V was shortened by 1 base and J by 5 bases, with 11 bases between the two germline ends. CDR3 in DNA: TGCAGTGCTAGAGGAGGCGGGATGGAGACCCAGTACTTC. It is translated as CSARGGGMETQYF.

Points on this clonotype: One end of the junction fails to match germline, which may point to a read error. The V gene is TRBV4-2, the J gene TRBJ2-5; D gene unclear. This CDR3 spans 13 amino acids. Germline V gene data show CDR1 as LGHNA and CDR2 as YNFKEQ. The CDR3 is CARSPGPEETQYF. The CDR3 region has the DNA TGTGCCAGGAGCCCCGGGCCGGAAGAGACCCAGTACTTC.

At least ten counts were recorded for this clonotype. The CDR3 bases are TGCAGCGTTGACTCGGTTTCCGGCTACACCTTC. It is translated as CSVDSVSGYTF. This chain joins TRBV29-1 and TRBJ1-2; D is uncertain. Germline CDR1 and CDR2: SQVTM and ANQGSEA. The CDR3 sequence is 11 residues long. The ends were cut back, 3 bases at V and 8 bases at J, with 10 bases in the middle.

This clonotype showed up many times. The CDR3 is CASGERGREGYGYTF. DNA for the CDR3: TGTGCCAGTGGGGAGAGGGGCAGGGAAGGCTATGGCTACACCTTC. The rearrangement joins TRBV12-3 or TRBV12-4 to TRBJ1-2; D might be TRBD1 (5 bases). V was shortened by 9 bases and J by 4 bases, with 21 bases between the two germline ends. This CDR3 comprises 15 residues.

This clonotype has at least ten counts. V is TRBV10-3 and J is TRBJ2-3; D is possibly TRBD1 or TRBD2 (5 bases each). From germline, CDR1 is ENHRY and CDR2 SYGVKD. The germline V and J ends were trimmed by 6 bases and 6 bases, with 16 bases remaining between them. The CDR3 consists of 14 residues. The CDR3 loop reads CAISLTGARDTQYF. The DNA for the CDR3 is TGTGCCATCAGCCTCACCGGGGCCCGGGATACGCAGTATTTT.

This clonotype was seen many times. The CDR3 sequence is CASSSIGYQETQYF. As DNA, the CDR3 is TGTGCCAGCAGTTCTATCGGGTACCAAGAGACCCAGTACTTC. The rearrangement links TRBV12-3 or TRBV12-4 to TRBJ2-5; D is unresolved. This CDR3 comprises 14 residues. V lost 4 bases to trimming and J lost 0 bases, with 9 bases between them.